This T cell receptor (beta chain) is from a study of blood T cell repertoires in COVID-19 (dated by TCRdb to about 2020). Looking at the study overall: Collaborator samples came from the United States, Italy and Spain and covered acute and convalescent phases of COVID-19. HLA class I and class II types, where available, came from metadata supplied by the sample provider rather than from assay-based typing. The prospective study material was composed of cDNA or gDNA derived from T cells, B-cell-depleted T cells, or PBMCs. The repertoires were released in a freely available public database intended as a resource for research on the immune response to SARS-CoV-2. A de-identified subject ID, COVID-19 status, age in years and sex were almost always included in the sample metadata. The samples were drawn from the first 160 participants of the ongoing ImmuneRACE study and from over a thousand subjects provided by 6 global collaborators. Subjects who had been exposed to COVID-19, were actively infected with it, or had recovered from it provided the deeply sampled blood TCRbeta repertoires that made up the dataset.

General study outcomes and caveats: How much clinical and demographic metadata was included differed by source and by participant, and the metadata was provided uncurated.

One collaborating source in Seattle enrolled patients while the patients were actively infected and followed the patients over time throughout the course of disease. Collaborating institutions collected whole blood in K2EDTA tubes following their own protocols. Collaborator samples were shipped for TCRbeta analysis as frozen whole blood, isolated PBMCs, or DNA extracted from either sample type. As to this clone: Its antigen target is currently unknown. Base qualities are missing; no much larger clone stands one base away.

The immunoSEQ Assay, a bias-controlled multiplex PCR, was used to amplify TCRbeta CDR3 regions from genomic DNA. Concerning the study's data processing: The number of nucleated cells in each sample was estimated from the amplification of reference gene primers within the assay. To quantify the absolute abundance of each unique TCRbeta CDR3 rearrangement, sequence reads were collapsed and filtered. For each sample, productive Simpson clonality was calculated as the square root of Simpson's diversity index across productive rearrangements. TCRdb's version of the immuneACCESS table is confined to in-frame rearrangements and falls short of the full clone set. An unresolved V gene accounts for under half of the shortfall where checked; the remainder is of unknown origin. Clone size and the V and J calls come from that table; the DNA yielded D and trimming. The table for this sample lists about 420,000 clones; roughly 90% of them were counted only once. The ten largest clones represent 0.7% to 1% of the sample.

Sequences were obtained from peripheral blood. This sequence was found in a man younger than 30 with COVID-19, enrolled during active disease.

The nucleotide sequence is given as TGTGCCAGCAGCGCGGGACTAGCGGGCCCCTCGCGGGAGACCCAGTACTTC. This sequence encodes CASSAGLAGPSRETQYF. Recombination connected TRBV5-8 to TRBJ2-5; 12 middle bases align to TRBD2. The CDR3 contains 17 residues, cysteine and phenylalanine counted. Only the CDR3 region is kept as DNA, spanning 51 bases read in frame from base 1. Trimming accounts for 4 bases at V and 5 bases at J, while the number of junction bases matched to no gene is 12. The CDR1 and CDR2 encoded by the germline V gene are SGHTS and YDEGEE.